This T cell receptor (beta chain) was captured in a study of blood T cell repertoires in COVID-19. In the original workflow: Quantification of nucleated cells was approximated via reference gene primer amplification. The assay was immunoSEQ multiplex PCR, and TCRdb's table has in-frame clones only and misses some. V and J calls and clone size are those listed in that table; D and trimming were worked out from the DNA. The sample contains 200,000 to 250,000 clones, approximately 83% of which appear only once. In germline, CDR1 is LGHNT, CDR2 FRNRAP. The CDR3 contains 14 residues. Trimming took off 5 bases at V and 4 bases at J, with 13 bases between the two ends.

The gene calls are TRBV12-5 and TRBJ2-3; TRBD2 might be the D (6 bases). What was sequenced was PBMCs or T cells enriched from blood (not recorded which). The sequence derives from a woman aged 60-70 years who had recovered from COVID-19. CDR3 sequence: CASGRPTGADTQYF. CDR3 in DNA: TGTGCTAGTGGTCGCCCGACGGGGGCAGATACGCAGTATTTT.